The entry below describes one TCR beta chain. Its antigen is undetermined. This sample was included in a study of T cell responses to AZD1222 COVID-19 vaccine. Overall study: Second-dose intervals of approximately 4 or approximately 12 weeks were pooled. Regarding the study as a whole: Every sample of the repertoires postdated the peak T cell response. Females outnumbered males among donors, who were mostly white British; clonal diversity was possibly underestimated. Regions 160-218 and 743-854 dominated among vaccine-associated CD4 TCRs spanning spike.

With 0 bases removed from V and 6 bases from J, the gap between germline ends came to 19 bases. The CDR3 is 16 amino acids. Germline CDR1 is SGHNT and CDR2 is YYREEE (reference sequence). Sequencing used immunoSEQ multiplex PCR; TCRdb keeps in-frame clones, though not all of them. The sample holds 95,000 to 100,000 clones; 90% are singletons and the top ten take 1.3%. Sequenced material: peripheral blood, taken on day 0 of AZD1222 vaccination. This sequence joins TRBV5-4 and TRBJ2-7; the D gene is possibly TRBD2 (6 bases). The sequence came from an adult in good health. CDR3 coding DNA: TGTGCCAGCAGCTTGGCAGGCGGGAATCTACGCTTCGAGCAGTACTTC. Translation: CASSLAGGNLRFEQYF.